These 22 T cell receptor beta chains share one sample of origin, sequenced in a study of immune characterization of retroperitoneal liposarcoma. TCRdb re-analysed the PCR reads in MiXCR, keeping a single row per CDR3 protein. The sample has about 10,000 distinct CDR3 sequences, less than 40% seen once. Source material: tumor tissue. These receptors all come from a male donor with retroperitoneal liposarcoma.

This clonotype was found once. The rearrangement links TRBV6-1 to TRBJ2-5; TRBD2 is a possible D gene (6 bases). TRBJ2-1 matches the DNA end more closely, so the J call is doubtful. The CDR3 spans 11 residues. Germline-derived CDR1 and CDR2 are MNHNS and SASEGT. DNA for the CDR3: TGTGCCAGCAGTTGGGGGGAGACCCAGTTCTTC. As protein: CASSWGETQFF.

This clonotype has only a few counts. The chain combines TRBV5-1 with TRBJ1-1, with 10 bases identical to TRBD1. V dropped 10 bases and J dropped 1; count of bases not matched to a gene: 7. The CDR3 extends over 14 amino acids. CDR1 and CDR2 (germline): SGHRS, YFSETQ. The CDR3 protein is CASGTGEWNTEAFF. DNA for the CDR3: TGCGCCTCTGGGACAGGGGAATGGAACACTGAAGCTTTCTTT.

By sample share, this clonotype is medium-sized. The chain employs TRBV6-1 and TRBJ2-1, with D possibly TRBD2 on 5 matching bases. The closer fit of TRBJ2-7 to the DNA end suggests the J call may be wrong. In germline, CDR1 is MNHNS, CDR2 SASEGT. The CDR3 extends over 13 amino acids. The CDR3 loop is CASKSASKREQYF. The CDR3 DNA is TGTGCCAGCAAAAGCGCCTCTAAGCGGGAGCAGTACTTC.

This clonotype was picked up many times. The chain has TRBV6-2 or TRBV6-3 and TRBJ2-1; 16 positions agree with TRBD2. With 0 bases clipped from V and 0 bases from J, the junction kept 2 bases outside the gene matches. The CDR3 runs 19 residues. Germline values: CDR1 MNHEY, CDR2 SVGEGT. The CDR3 region is CASSYSGTSGGASYNEQFF. The CDR3 DNA is TGTGCCAGCAGTTACTCCGGGACTAGCGGGGGGGCCTCCTACAATGAGCAGTTCTTC.

Relative to its sample, this clonotype is medium-sized. This chain links TRBV6-6 with TRBJ2-5; possibly TRBD1 for D (6 bases). The CDR3 contains 16 residues. V was pared by 2 bases and J by 2 bases, with 15 bases between. CDR1 is MNHNY and CDR2 is SVGAGI in the germline V gene (reference sequence). The CDR3 sequence is CASSYGWTDTQETQYF. CDR3 nucleotide sequence: TGTGCCAGCAGTTACGGCTGGACAGACACGCAAGAGACCCAGTACTTC.

This chain's CDR3 is CASSETSGTYNEQFF. Here the CDR3 DNA reads TGTGCCAGCAGTGAGACTAGCGGGACTTACAATGAGCAGTTCTTC. The chain carries TRBV6-1 and TRBJ2-1; TRBD2 matches at 11 bases. CDR3 length: 15 amino acids. Per germline, CDR1 MNHNS and CDR2 SASEGT. V shed 3 bases and J 4 bases; nucleotides not matched to a gene: 2.

This clonotype appeared many times. This chain links TRBV6-1 with TRBJ2-1; D could derive from TRBD1 or TRBD2 (6 bases each). The J call could be wrong; TRBJ2-7 is a better fit for the DNA end. Germline V gene sequence: CDR1 MNHNS, CDR2 SASEGT. The CDR3 covers 16 residues. The CDR3 coding sequence is TGTGCCAGCAGGGACTATAGCACGGGACACACCTACGAGCAGTACTTC. Protein: CASRDYSTGHTYEQYF.

In its sample, this clonotype was seen many times. V usage is TRBV6-5 and J usage is TRBJ1-1, with 7 bases that match TRBD1. Losses at the gene ends were 5 bases for V and 4 bases for J; bases not matched to a gene: 4. Looked up from germline, CDR1 is MNHEY and CDR2 is SVGAGI. This CDR3 is 13 amino acids long. The CDR3 spells CASSNRGSTEAFF. CDR3 sequence (DNA): TGTGCCAGCAGTAACAGGGGCTCCACTGAAGCTTTCTTT.

This chain uses TRBV11-2 with TRBJ2-6; TRBD2 matches 7 bases. With 1 base clipped from V and 4 bases from J, the junction kept 4 bases outside the gene matches. The CDR3 length is 16 residues. Germline CDR1 is SGHAT and CDR2 is FQNNGV. CDR3 amino acids: CASSLAGGLGANVLTF. CDR3 sequence (DNA): TGTGCCAGCAGCTTAGCGGGGGGTTTAGGGGCCAACGTCCTGACTTTC. Complete variable domain (other parts from reference TRBV11-2 and TRBJ2-6): EAGVAQSPRYKIIEKRQSVAFWCNPISGHATLYWYQQILGQGPKLLIQFQNNGVVDDSQLPKDRFSAERLKGVDSTLKIQPAKLEDSAVYLCASSLAGGLGANVLTFGAGSRLTVL.

The table lists this clonotype with many counts. The chain links TRBV12-3 or TRBV12-4 to TRBJ2-6; weak D call: TRBD1 (5 bases). The CDR3 sequence is 15 residues long. The V end was cut by 2 bases, the J end by 0 bases, with 5 bases between. For the CDR3, the DNA is TGTGCCAGCAGTTTAAGGGGCTCTGGGGCCAACGTCCTGACTTTC. It yields the protein CASSLRGSGANVLTF.

The sample holds a few counts of this clonotype. The chain combines TRBV6-1 with TRBJ2-1; 7 bases match TRBD2. The CDR3 runs 14 residues. Germline values: CDR1 MNHNS, CDR2 SASEGT. V shed 6 bases and J 11 bases; nucleotides not matched to a gene: 13. The CDR3 nucleotides are TGTGCCAGCAGCCTCTTTGCGGGGGAAATGCAGCAGTTCTTC. Encoded protein: CASSLFAGEMQQFF.

V gene TRBV7-2 combines with J gene TRBJ2-5; 10 positions agree with TRBD1. The J call may be in error: the DNA end matches TRBJ2-7 better. The CDR3 is 14 amino acids. Germline loops: CDR1 SGHTA, CDR2 FQGNSA. The CDR3 nucleotides read TGTGCCAGCAGCTTCTCGACAGGGGGCAACGAGCAGTACTTC. Residues: CASSFSTGGNEQYF.

By sample fraction, this clonotype is medium-sized. The gene calls are TRBV6-1 and TRBJ2-1; TRBD1 matches at 8 bases. The DNA end lines up better with TRBJ2-7; the J call may be wrong. The CDR3 has 17 amino acids. Looked up from germline, CDR1 is MNHNS and CDR2 is SASEGT. CDR3 loop: CASSEEGHRQGMDEQYF. The CDR3 region has the DNA TGTGCCAGCAGTGAAGAAGGCCATAGACAGGGGATGGACGAGCAGTACTTC.

The chain joins TRBV10-3 to TRBJ2-1; TRBD1 might be the D (5 bases). Per germline, CDR1 ENHRY and CDR2 SYGVKD. Trimming removed 4 bases at V and 10 bases at J, with 20 bases between. The length of the CDR3 is 15 residues. CDR3 residues: CAISVLRQGTYEQFF. The CDR3 coding sequence is TGTGCCATCAGTGTATTAAGGCAGGGCACCTACGAGCAGTTCTTC.

The chain is built from TRBV27 and TRBJ2-6; 7 bases map to TRBD1. This CDR3 is built from 17 residues. CDR1 is MNHEY and CDR2 is SMNVEV in the germline V gene (reference sequence). The ends lost 3 bases at V and 2 bases at J; junction bases unmatched: 7. CDR3 residues: CASSFSRGSPGANVLTF. DNA of the CDR3: TGTGCCAGCAGTTTCTCCAGGGGGTCCCCTGGGGCCAACGTCCTGACTTTC.

This clonotype was found a few times. The CDR3 nucleotides read TGTGCCAGCAGCTTTCCCAGGGCCGAGCAGTACTTC. This encodes CASSFPRAEQYF. This chain connects TRBV7-8 to TRBJ2-5, with D perhaps TRBD1 (5 bases). The J call is doubtful: the DNA matches TRBJ2-7 better. Germline lookup yields CDR1 SGHVS and CDR2 FQNEAQ. The CDR3 sequence is 12 residues long.

This clonotype showed up just a few times. The chain has TRBV6-1 and TRBJ1-2; 7 positions match TRBD1. The germline V gene has CDR1 MNHNS and CDR2 SASEGT. V lost 6 bases, J lost 5 bases, and 3 bases stayed unmatched. CDR3 size: 12 residues. The CDR3 loop reads CASRQGEYGYTF. Here the CDR3 DNA reads TGTGCCAGCAGGCAGGGGGAGTATGGCTACACCTTC.

In this sample, this clonotype turned up many times. V and J are TRBV12-3 or TRBV12-4 and TRBJ2-3; a weak D match, TRBD2 (6 bases). This CDR3 comprises 11 residues. The ends were cut back, 4 bases at V and 8 bases at J, with 7 bases in the middle. CDR3 sequence (DNA): TGTGCCAGCAGTTCAGCGGGTACGCAGTATTTT. Protein product: CASSSAGTQYF.

Note on this clonotype: This likely comes from a read error, as the CDR3 has no conserved phenylalanine or tryptophan at its end. This chain uses TRBV7-2 with TRBJ2-3; D unresolved. From germline, CDR1 is SGHTA and CDR2 FQGNSA. CDR3 size: 13 residues. The V end was cut by 4 bases, the J end by 6 bases, with 11 bases between. The CDR3 protein is CASSSAVMDTQYL. DNA of the CDR3: TGTGCCAGCAGCTCCGCAGTTATGGATACGCAGTATCTT.

The chain has TRBV7-2 and TRBJ1-2; D is possibly TRBD1 (6 bases). Trimming took 0 bases from V and 6 from J, leaving 8 bases between them. The CDR3 runs 13 residues. Looked up from germline, CDR1 is SGHTA and CDR2 is FQGNSA. The CDR3 region has the DNA TGTGCCAGCAGCTTAGCGGGGGCGGATGGCTACACCTTC. Its translation: CASSLAGADGYTF.

This clonotype was seen only a few times. The chain couples TRBV6-1 to TRBJ2-1; TRBD1 matches at 9 bases. Per the germline V gene, CDR1 is MNHNS and CDR2 is SASEGT. The ends lost 6 bases at V and 12 bases at J; junction bases unmatched: 12. The CDR3 runs 14 residues. CDR3 nucleotides: TGTGCCAGCAGGTCCGGGACAGGGCTCGTTAGGCAGTTCTTC. This sequence encodes CASRSGTGLVRQFF.

This clonotype has a single count. The chain employs TRBV6-1 and TRBJ2-1, with a possible D match to TRBD1 (5 bases). Trimming removed 9 bases from V and 4 bases from J, with 13 bases in between. This CDR3 has 13 residues. CDR1 and CDR2 from the germline V gene are MNHNS and SASEGT. In DNA form, the CDR3 reads TGTGCCAGTGACGCGGACAAGTACAATGAGCAGTTCTTC. This encodes CASDADKYNEQFF.